Below, 13 T cell receptor beta chains from the same sample are listed, as sequenced in a study of neurological immune-mediated disorders. TCRdb passed the 5' RACE reads through MiXCR, listing each CDR3 protein once. The sample lists some 41,000 distinct CDR3 sequences, approximately 15% occurring once. Material for sequencing was CD4+ T cells from blood. These receptors all stem from a woman aged 55-69 years with HTLV-1-associated myelopathy (HAM/TSP).

This clonotype was observed many times. This sequence joins TRBV3-1 and TRBJ2-3; D gene ambiguous. The CDR3 is made up of 14 amino acids. V was shortened by 0 bases and J by 4 bases, with 8 bases between the two germline ends. Germline values: CDR1 LGHDT, CDR2 YNNKEL (reference sequence). The CDR3 DNA follows: TGTGCCAGCAGCCAAGATACCCGAGCAGATACGCAGTATTTT. Residues: CASSQDTRADTQYF.

This clonotype was seen only once. V and J are TRBV5-5 and TRBJ1-1, with unresolved D. The CDR3 has 14 amino acids. Germline CDR1 SGHKS, CDR2 YYEKEE (reference sequence). The V end lost 0 bases, the J end lost 4 bases, and 10 bases lay between the germline ends. The CDR3 here is CASSLAGLITEAFF. In DNA form, the CDR3 reads TGTGCCAGCAGCTTGGCCGGGCTGATCACTGAAGCTTTCTTT. The full variable domain, with the rest looked up from reference TRBV5-5 and TRBJ1-1, is DAGVTQSPTHLIKTRGQQVTLRCSPISGHKSVSWYQQVLGQGPQFIFQYYEKEERGRGNFPDRFSARQFPNYSSELNVNALLLGDSALYLCASSLAGLITEAFFGQGTRLTVV.

At least ten counts were recorded for this clonotype. This chain uses TRBV4-1 with TRBJ1-1; D is uncertain. The CDR3 runs to 12 residues. V was cut by 2 bases and J by 11 bases, with 12 bases left in between. Germline CDR1 is MGHRA and CDR2 is YSYEKL. The CDR3: CASSQTRSGAFF. For the CDR3, the DNA is TGCGCCAGCAGCCAAACTCGCTCGGGGGCTTTCTTT.

This clonotype was observed many times. The chain's CDR3 is CASSLARDTGELFF. The CDR3, as DNA: TGCGCCAGCAGCTTGGCCAGGGACACCGGGGAGCTGTTTTTT. The chain couples TRBV5-1 to TRBJ2-2; D possibly corresponds to TRBD1 (5 bases). V was trimmed by 0 bases and J by 3 bases, leaving 6 bases between them. CDR1 is SGHRS and CDR2 is YFSETQ in the germline V gene. The CDR3 has 14 residues.

This clonotype turned up a few times. The chain is built from TRBV19 and TRBJ2-7; D is unresolved. Germline V gene lookup returns CDR1 LNHDA and CDR2 SQIVND (reference sequence). The CDR3 has 15 amino acids. Trimming took off 3 bases at V and 4 bases at J, with 16 bases between the two ends. The CDR3 DNA reads as TGTGCCAGTAGTATGGGGATCGAGGCCCCTTACGAGCAGTACTTC. It yields the protein CASSMGIEAPYEQYF.

This clonotype was counted at least ten times. This rearrangement joins TRBV18 to TRBJ1-1; unclear D gene. Trimming removed 2 bases from V and 7 bases from J, with 11 bases in between. Germline-derived CDR1 and CDR2 are KGHSH and LQKENI. The CDR3 has 13 residues. The CDR3 sequence is CASSPGFRGEAFF. The CDR3 region has the DNA TGTGCCAGCTCACCAGGGTTTCGTGGTGAAGCTTTCTTT.

Worth noting for this clonotype: Sequence at one end of the junction differs from germline and may be a read error. V and J are TRBV5-1 and TRBJ1-6, with 7 positions matching TRBD1. This CDR3 has 17 residues. Germline V gene lookup returns CDR1 SGHRS and CDR2 YFSETQ. The CDR3 DNA reads TGCGCCAGCAGGACCGGGACAGCCCGAGCCTATAATTCACCCCTCAACTTT. It encodes CASRTGTARAYNSPLNF. Complete variable domain (other parts from reference TRBV5-1 and TRBJ1-6): KAGVTQTPRYLIKTRGQQVTLSCSPISGHRSVSWYQQTPGQGLQFLFEYFSETQRNKGNFPGRFSGRQFSNSRSEMNVSTLELGDSALYLCASRTGTARAYNSPLNFGNGTRLTVT.

This clonotype showed up many times. The chain is built from TRBV5-1 and TRBJ1-2, with TRBD1 matching 8 bases. V was clipped by 4 bases and J by 7 bases; unmatched bases: 12. The CDR3 consists of 15 residues. Germline V gene data show CDR1 as SGHRS and CDR2 as YFSETQ. The CDR3 DNA reads as TGCGCCAGCAGCGGGGGGACAGGACCCTTCTTTGGCTACACCTTC. It is translated as CASSGGTGPFFGYTF.

This clonotype was detected many times. J is TRBJ1-2 and V is TRBV20-1, with 8 bases identical to TRBD1. The CDR3 is 16 amino acids. Trimming took 0 bases from V and 6 from J; bases not matched to a gene: 12. Germline V gene lookup returns CDR1 DFQATT and CDR2 SNEGSKA (reference sequence). The DNA for the CDR3 is TGCAGTGCTAGAGATCTTGGACAGGGAATTTGGAATGGCTACACCTTC. It is translated as CSARDLGQGIWNGYTF.

This clonotype was seen ten or more times. The CDR3, as DNA: TGTGCCAGCAGTTACTCAGGACAGGGGGCGTCGTGGAACACTGAAGCTTTCTTT. Translation: CASSYSGQGASWNTEAFF. The rearrangement joins TRBV6-5 to TRBJ1-1, with 11 bases fitting TRBD1. Germline CDR1 reads MNHEY; CDR2 reads SVGAGI. This CDR3 is built from 18 residues. V lost 0 bases and J lost 1; bases outside the gene matches: 7.

This clonotype was observed many times. J is TRBJ2-2 and V is TRBV27; 11 nucleotides agree with TRBD1. Losses at the gene ends were 5 bases for V and 6 bases for J; bases not matched to a gene: 8. The CDR3 covers 16 residues. The V gene's germline CDR1 is MNHEY and CDR2 SMNVEV (reference sequence). CDR3 region: CASSGWTGGRAGELFF. The CDR3 DNA reads as TGTGCCAGCAGTGGCTGGACAGGGGGCAGGGCCGGGGAGCTGTTTTTT.

V usage is TRBV4-1 and J usage is TRBJ1-2, with a weak D call TRBD1 (5 bases). Per the germline V gene, CDR1 is MGHRA and CDR2 is YSYEKL. This CDR3 is 13 amino acids long. V was clipped by 0 bases and J by 7 bases, with 9 bases between them. The CDR3 sequence: CASSQEWGSGYTF. CDR3 DNA sequence: TGCGCCAGCAGCCAAGAGTGGGGGAGTGGCTACACCTTC.

This clonotype was detected many times. This chain connects TRBV6-5 to TRBJ2-3, with no clear D. The CDR3 spans 13 residues. Germline loops: CDR1 MNHEY, CDR2 SVGAGI. Between the trimmed V and J ends, which lost 2 bases and 2 bases, there was a span of 5 bases. The CDR3 reads CASSYRYTDTQYF. For the CDR3, the DNA is TGTGCCAGCAGTTACCGATACACAGATACGCAGTATTTT.